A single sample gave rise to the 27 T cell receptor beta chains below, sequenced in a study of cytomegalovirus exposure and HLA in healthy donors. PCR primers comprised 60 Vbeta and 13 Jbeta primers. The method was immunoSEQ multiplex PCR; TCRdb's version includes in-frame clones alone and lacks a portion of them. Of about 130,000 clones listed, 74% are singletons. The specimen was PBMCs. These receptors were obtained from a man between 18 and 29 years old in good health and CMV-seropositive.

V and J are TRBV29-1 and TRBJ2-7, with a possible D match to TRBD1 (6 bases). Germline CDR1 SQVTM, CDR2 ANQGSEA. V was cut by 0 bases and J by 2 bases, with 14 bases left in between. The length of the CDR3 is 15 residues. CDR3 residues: CSVEDPGTPTYEQYF. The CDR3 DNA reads TGCAGCGTTGAAGATCCCGGGACACCAACCTACGAGCAGTACTTC.

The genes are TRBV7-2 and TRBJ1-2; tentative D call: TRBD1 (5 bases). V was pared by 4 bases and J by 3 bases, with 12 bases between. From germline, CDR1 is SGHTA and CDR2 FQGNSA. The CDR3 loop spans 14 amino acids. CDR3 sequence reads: CASSSQGRDYGYTF. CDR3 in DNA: TGTGCCAGCAGCTCCCAGGGAAGGGACTATGGCTACACCTTC.

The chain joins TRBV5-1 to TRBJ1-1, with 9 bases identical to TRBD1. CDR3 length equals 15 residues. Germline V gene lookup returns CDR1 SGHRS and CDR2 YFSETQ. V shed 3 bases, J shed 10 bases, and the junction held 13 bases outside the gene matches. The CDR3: CASSWDRVGPSRAFF. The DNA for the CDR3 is TGCGCCAGCAGCTGGGACAGGGTCGGCCCCTCGCGAGCTTTCTTT.

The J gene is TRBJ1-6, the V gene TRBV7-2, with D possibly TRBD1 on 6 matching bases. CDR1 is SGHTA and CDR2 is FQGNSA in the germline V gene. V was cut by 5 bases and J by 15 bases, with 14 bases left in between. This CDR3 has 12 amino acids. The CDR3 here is CASSPPQGNLHF. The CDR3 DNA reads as TGTGCCAGCAGCCCCCCTCAGGGGAACCTCCACTTT.

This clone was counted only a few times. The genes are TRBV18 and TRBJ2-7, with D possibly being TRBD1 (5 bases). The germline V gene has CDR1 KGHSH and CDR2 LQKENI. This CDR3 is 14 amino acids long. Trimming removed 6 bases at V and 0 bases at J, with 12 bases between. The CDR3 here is CASSQGRSSYEQYF. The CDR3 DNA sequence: TGTGCCAGCTCGCAGGGAAGGAGCTCCTACGAGCAGTACTTC.

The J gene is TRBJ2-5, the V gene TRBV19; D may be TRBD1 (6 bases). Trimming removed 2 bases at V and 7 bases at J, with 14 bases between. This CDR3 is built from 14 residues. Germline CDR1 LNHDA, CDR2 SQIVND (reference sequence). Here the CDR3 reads CASSIQGSLGTQYF. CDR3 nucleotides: TGTGCCAGTAGTATACAGGGGTCCTTGGGGACCCAGTACTTC.

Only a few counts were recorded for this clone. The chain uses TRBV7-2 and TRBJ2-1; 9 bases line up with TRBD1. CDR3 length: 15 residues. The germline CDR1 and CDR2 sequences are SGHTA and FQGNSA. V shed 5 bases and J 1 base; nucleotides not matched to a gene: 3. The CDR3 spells CASSIGQGSYNEQFF. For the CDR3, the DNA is TGTGCCAGCAGCATCGGACAGGGGTCCTACAATGAGCAGTTCTTC. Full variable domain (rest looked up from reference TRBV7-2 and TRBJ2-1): GAGVSQSPSNKVTEKGKDVELRCDPISGHTALYWYRQSLGQGLEFLIYFQGNSAPDKSGLPSDRFSAERTGGSVSTLTIQRTQQEDSAVYLCASSIGQGSYNEQFFGPGTRLTVL.

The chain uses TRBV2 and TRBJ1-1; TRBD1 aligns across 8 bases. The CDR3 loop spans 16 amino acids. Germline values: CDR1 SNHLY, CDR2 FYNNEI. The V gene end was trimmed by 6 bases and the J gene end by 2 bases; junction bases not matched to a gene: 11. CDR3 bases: TGTGCCAGCAGACACACGCGGACAGGGTCCAACACTGAAGCTTTCTTT. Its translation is CASRHTRTGSNTEAFF. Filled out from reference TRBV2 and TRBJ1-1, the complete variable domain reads EPEVTQTPSHQVTQMGQEVILRCVPISNHLYFYWYRQILGQKVEFLVSFYNNEISEKSEIFDDQFSVERPDGSNFTLKIRSTKLEDSAMYFCASRHTRTGSNTEAFFGQGTRLTVV.

The CDR3 bases are TGTGCCATCAGGGAGACTAGCGGGGGTGCCTACAATGAGCAGTTCTTC. This codes for CAIRETSGGAYNEQFF. The V gene is TRBV10-3, the J gene TRBJ2-1, with TRBD2 matching over 12 bases. V lost 6 bases, J lost 2 bases, and 5 bases stayed unmatched. Germline CDR1 and CDR2: ENHRY and SYGVKD. This CDR3 comprises 16 residues.

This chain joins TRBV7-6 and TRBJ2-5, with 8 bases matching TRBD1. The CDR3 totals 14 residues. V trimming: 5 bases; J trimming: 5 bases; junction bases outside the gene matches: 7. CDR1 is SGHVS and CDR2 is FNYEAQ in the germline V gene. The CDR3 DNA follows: TGTGCCAGCAGCGGCCGGGACAGGATCGAGACCCAGTACTTC. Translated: CASSGRDRIETQYF.

CDR3 coding DNA: TGTGCCAGCAGCCCCGTGGGACAGGGGGCAATCACCGGGGAGCTGTTTTTT. Protein sequence: CASSPVGQGAITGELFF. The chain links TRBV5-4 to TRBJ2-2, with TRBD1 identical over 12 bases. Trimming removed 4 bases from V and 4 bases from J; junction bases left unmatched: 8. This CDR3 contains 17 residues. Germline V gene sequence: CDR1 SGHNT, CDR2 YYREEE (reference sequence).

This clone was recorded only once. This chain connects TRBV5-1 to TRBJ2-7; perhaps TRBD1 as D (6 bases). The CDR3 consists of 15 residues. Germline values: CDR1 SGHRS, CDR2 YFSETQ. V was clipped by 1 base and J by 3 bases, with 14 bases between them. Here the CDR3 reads CASSLTGIWNYEQYF. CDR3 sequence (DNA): TGCGCCAGCAGCTTGACAGGGATTTGGAACTACGAGCAGTACTTC.

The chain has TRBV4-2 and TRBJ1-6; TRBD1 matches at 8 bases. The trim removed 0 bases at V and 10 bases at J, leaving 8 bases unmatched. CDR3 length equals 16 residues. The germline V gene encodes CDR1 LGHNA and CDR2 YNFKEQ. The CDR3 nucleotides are TGTGCCAGCAGCCAAGAAAGGACAGGGCTTTCGTCACCCCTCCACTTT. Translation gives CASSQERTGLSSPLHF.

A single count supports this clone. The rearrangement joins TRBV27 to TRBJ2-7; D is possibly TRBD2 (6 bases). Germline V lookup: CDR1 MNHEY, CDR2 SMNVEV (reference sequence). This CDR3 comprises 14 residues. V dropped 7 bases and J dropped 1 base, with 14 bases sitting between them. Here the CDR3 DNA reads TGTGCCAGCATGTGGGCGGAGGGGTCCTACGAGCAGTACTTC. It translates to CASMWAEGSYEQYF.

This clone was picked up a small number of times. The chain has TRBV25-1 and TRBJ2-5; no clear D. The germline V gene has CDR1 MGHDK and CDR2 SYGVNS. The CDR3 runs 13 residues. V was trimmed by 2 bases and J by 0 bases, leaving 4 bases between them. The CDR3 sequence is CASSEADQETQYF. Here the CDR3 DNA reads TGTGCCAGCAGTGAAGCGGACCAAGAGACCCAGTACTTC.

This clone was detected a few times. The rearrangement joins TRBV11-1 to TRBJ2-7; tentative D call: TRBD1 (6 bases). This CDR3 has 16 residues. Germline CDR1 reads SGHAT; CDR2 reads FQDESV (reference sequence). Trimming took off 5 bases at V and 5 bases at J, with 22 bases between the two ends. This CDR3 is CASSLVGGQLANEQYF. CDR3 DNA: TGTGCCAGCAGCCTCGTCGGAGGACAGTTGGCAAACGAGCAGTACTTC.

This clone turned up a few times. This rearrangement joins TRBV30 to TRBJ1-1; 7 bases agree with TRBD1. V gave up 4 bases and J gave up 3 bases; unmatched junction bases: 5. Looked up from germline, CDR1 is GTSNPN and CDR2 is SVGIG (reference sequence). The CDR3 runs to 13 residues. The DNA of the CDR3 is TGTGCCTGGACAGGGGGGAGAGACACTGAAGCTTTCTTT. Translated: CAWTGGRDTEAFF. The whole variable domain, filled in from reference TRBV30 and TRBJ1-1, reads SQTIHQWPATLVQPVGSPLSLECTVEGTSNPNLYWYRQAAGRGLQLLFYSVGIGQISSEVPQNLSASRPQDRQFILSSKKLLLSDSGFYLCAWTGGRDTEAFFGQGTRLTVV.

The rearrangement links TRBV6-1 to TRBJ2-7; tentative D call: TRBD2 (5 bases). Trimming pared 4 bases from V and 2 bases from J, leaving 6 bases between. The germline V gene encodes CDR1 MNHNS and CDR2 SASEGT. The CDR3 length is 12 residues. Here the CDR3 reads CASSVRAYEQYF. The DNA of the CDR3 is TGTGCCAGCAGTGTGAGGGCCTACGAGCAGTACTTC.

The DNA of the CDR3 is TGTGCCATCAGTCCGACTCAATACGAGCAGTACTTC. This sequence encodes CAISPTQYEQYF. J is TRBJ2-7 and V is TRBV10-3; D is undetermined. V lost 5 bases to trimming and J lost 4 bases, with 9 bases between them. Germline loops: CDR1 ENHRY, CDR2 SYGVKD. CDR3 length: 12 amino acids.

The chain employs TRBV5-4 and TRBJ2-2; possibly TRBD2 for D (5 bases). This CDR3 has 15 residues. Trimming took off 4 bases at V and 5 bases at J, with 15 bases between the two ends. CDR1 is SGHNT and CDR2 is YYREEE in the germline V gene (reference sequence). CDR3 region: CASSPDSARTGELFF. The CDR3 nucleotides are TGTGCCAGCAGCCCCGATAGCGCCCGAACCGGGGAGCTGTTTTTT.

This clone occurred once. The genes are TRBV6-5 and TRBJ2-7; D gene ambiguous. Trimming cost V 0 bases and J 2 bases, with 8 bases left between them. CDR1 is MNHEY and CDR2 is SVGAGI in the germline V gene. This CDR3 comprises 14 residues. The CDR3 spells CASSYSITAYEQYF. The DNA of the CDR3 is TGTGCCAGCAGTTACTCAATAACAGCCTACGAGCAGTACTTC.

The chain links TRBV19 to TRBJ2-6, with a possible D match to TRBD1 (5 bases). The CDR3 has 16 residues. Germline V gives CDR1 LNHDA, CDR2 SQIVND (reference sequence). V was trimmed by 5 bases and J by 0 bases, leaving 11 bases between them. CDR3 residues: CASSAQGFSGANVLTF. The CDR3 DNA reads TGTGCCAGTAGTGCCCAGGGATTCTCTGGGGCCAACGTCCTGACTTTC.

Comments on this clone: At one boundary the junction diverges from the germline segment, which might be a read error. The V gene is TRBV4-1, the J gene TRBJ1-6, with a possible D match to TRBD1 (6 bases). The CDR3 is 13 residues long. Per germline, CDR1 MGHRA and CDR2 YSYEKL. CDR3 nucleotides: TGCGCCAGCAGCAAAGACCGGGACATCCCCCTCCACTTT. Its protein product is CASSKDRDIPLHF.

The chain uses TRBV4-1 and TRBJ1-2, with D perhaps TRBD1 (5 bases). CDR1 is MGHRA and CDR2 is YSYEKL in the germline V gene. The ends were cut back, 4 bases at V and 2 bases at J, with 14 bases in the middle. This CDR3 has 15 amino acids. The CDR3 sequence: CASSLPVRGNYGYTF. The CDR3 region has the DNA TGCGCCAGCAGCCTCCCAGTCCGGGGGAACTATGGCTACACCTTC.

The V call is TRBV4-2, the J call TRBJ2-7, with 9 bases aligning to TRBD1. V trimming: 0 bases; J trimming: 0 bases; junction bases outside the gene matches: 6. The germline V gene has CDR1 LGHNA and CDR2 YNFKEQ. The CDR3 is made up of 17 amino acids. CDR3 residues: CASSQDGRTGDSYEQYF. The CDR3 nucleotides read TGTGCCAGCAGCCAAGATGGCAGGACAGGGGACTCCTACGAGCAGTACTTC.

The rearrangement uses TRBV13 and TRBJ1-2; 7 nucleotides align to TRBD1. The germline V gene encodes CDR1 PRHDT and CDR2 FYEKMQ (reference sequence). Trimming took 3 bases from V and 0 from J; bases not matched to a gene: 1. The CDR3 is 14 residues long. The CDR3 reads CASSFGTANYGYTF. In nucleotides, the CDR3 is TGTGCCAGCAGCTTTGGGACAGCTAACTATGGCTACACCTTC.

The CDR3 nucleotides read TGTGCTAGCCGCCAGGGGGTCTACAATGAGCAGTTCTTC. Translated: CASRQGVYNEQFF. The chain combines TRBV12-5 with TRBJ2-1; 7 nucleotides line up with TRBD1. This CDR3 contains 13 residues. Per germline, CDR1 LGHNT and CDR2 FRNRAP. The V segment lost 9 bases and the J segment 3 bases; nucleotides outside the gene matches: 5.